This passage covers 30 T cell receptor beta chains from one sample sequenced in a study of OX40 agonist ivuxolimab in advanced cancers. Some clones are missing from TCRdb's copy, which holds only in-frame ones; the method was immunoSEQ multiplex PCR. The table shows around 77,000 clones, with under 90% occurring only once. Sample: CD4+ or CD8+ T cells sorted from blood, taken in a trial of the OX40 agonist ivuxolimab. These receptor sequences come from an adult with an advanced solid tumor such as melanoma, head and neck, liver or kidney cancer.

The chain links TRBV10-3 to TRBJ1-2; TRBD1 matches 7 bases. Germline CDR1 reads ENHRY; CDR2 reads SYGVKD. CDR3 length: 14 residues. The V segment lost 6 bases and the J segment 6 bases; nucleotides outside the gene matches: 10. CDR3 DNA sequence: TGTGCCATCAGCAGAGGAGAGGGGGCTAATGGCTACACCTTC. Amino acid sequence: CAISRGEGANGYTF.

This chain joins TRBV6-5 and TRBJ1-1; possible D gene TRBD1, 6 bases. Trimming took off 6 bases at V and 0 bases at J, with 14 bases between the two ends. Germline V gene lookup returns CDR1 MNHEY and CDR2 SVGAGI. CDR3 size: 15 residues. The CDR3 region is CASSPAGVMNTEAFF. In DNA, the CDR3 is TGTGCCAGCAGCCCTGCAGGGGTGATGAACACTGAAGCTTTCTTT.

The rearrangement uses TRBV10-3 and TRBJ2-6, with 10 bases matching TRBD1. From germline, CDR1 is ENHRY and CDR2 SYGVKD. Trimming removed 6 bases from V and 0 bases from J; junction bases left unmatched: 8. The length of the CDR3 is 18 residues. The CDR3 reads CAISQTGTGVSGANVLTF. The CDR3 bases are TGTGCCATCAGCCAAACCGGGACAGGGGTCTCTGGGGCCAACGTCCTGACTTTC.

This clone was seen just once. The chain employs TRBV10-3 and TRBJ2-7; no definite D call. Germline lookup yields CDR1 ENHRY and CDR2 SYGVKD. The CDR3 loop spans 13 amino acids. V shed 4 bases and J shed 5 bases, with 12 bases lying between them. The DNA for the CDR3 is TGTGCCATCAGTGCGGTTGACTCGGACGAGCAGTACTTC. It yields the protein CAISAVDSDEQYF.

The V call is TRBV10-2, the J call TRBJ2-5; 9 bases line up with TRBD2. The CDR3 is 14 amino acids. J lost 5 bases, V lost 10 bases, and 11 bases had no gene match. CDR1 is WSHSY and CDR2 is SAAADI in the germline V gene. This CDR3 is CATRGLARGETQYF. CDR3 DNA: TGCGCCACCAGGGGACTAGCAAGGGGGGAGACCCAGTACTTC.

This chain links TRBV5-1 with TRBJ2-5; 10 bases line up with TRBD2. The CDR3 totals 15 residues. CDR1 is SGHRS and CDR2 is YFSETQ in the germline V gene. V trimming: 5 bases; J trimming: 2 bases; junction bases outside the gene matches: 6. CDR3 region: CASRPSGGPQETQYF. The CDR3 bases are TGCGCCAGCAGGCCTAGCGGGGGACCACAAGAGACCCAGTACTTC.

The rearrangement uses TRBV30 and TRBJ2-3; 13 bases fit TRBD2. The CDR3 consists of 15 residues. Trimming removed 3 bases from V and 5 bases from J; junction bases left unmatched: 5. Per germline, CDR1 GTSNPN and CDR2 SVGIG (reference sequence). CDR3 region: CAWRGLAGLVDTQYF. DNA of the CDR3: TGTGCCTGGAGGGGACTAGCGGGGCTCGTAGATACGCAGTATTTT.

This sequence joins TRBV30 and TRBJ1-6; tentatively, D is TRBD1 (6 bases). Germline assignment: CDR1 GTSNPN and CDR2 SVGIG (reference sequence). V lost 3 bases and J lost 0, with 9 bases in between. The CDR3 is made up of 15 amino acids. This CDR3 is CAWSGQPSYNSPLHF. DNA of the CDR3: TGTGCCTGGAGCGGACAGCCCTCCTATAATTCACCCCTCCACTTT.

The chain links TRBV2 to TRBJ2-1, with 9 bases that match TRBD2. The germline gives CDR1 SNHLY, CDR2 FYNNEI. The CDR3 spans 14 residues. V trimming: 4 bases; J trimming: 5 bases; junction bases outside the gene matches: 3. CDR3 sequence reads: CASSASGNNNEQFF. The CDR3 nucleotides are TGTGCCAGCAGTGCTAGCGGGAATAACAATGAGCAGTTCTTC.

J is TRBJ2-1 and V is TRBV7-9; TRBD1 is a possible D gene (6 bases). The germline V gene encodes CDR1 SEHNR and CDR2 FQNEAQ (reference sequence). V shed 5 bases and J shed 8 bases, with 13 bases lying between them. There are 13 residues in the CDR3. The CDR3 region has the DNA TGTGCCAGCAGCGCCTGGGGGCGACATGAGCAGTTCTTC. Amino acid sequence: CASSAWGRHEQFF.

This chain connects TRBV10-3 to TRBJ1-4; D is possibly TRBD1 (6 bases). This CDR3 has 19 residues. The germline V gene has CDR1 ENHRY and CDR2 SYGVKD. V was clipped by 2 bases and J by 3 bases, with 22 bases between them. The CDR3 DNA follows: TGTGCCATCAGTGAGGGCTATGCCTCAACAGGGTTTTCTAATGAAAAACTGTTTTTT. It encodes CAISEGYASTGFSNEKLFF.

The V and J genes are TRBV6-1 and TRBJ1-2; 11 nucleotides line up with TRBD1. The CDR3 is made up of 14 amino acids. V shed 8 bases and J 6 bases; nucleotides not matched to a gene: 8. CDR1 is MNHNS, CDR2 SASEGT, per germline. The CDR3, as DNA: TGTGCCAGCCGAGAATTGGACAGGGGGCATGGCTACACCTTC. It encodes CASRELDRGHGYTF.

J is TRBJ1-2 and V is TRBV2; TRBD1 agrees at 9 bases. Trimming took 7 bases from V and 1 from J; bases not matched to a gene: 4. This CDR3 contains 14 residues. The germline V gene has CDR1 SNHLY and CDR2 FYNNEI. CDR3 bases: TGTGCCAGCACCCGGGACAGGGTTAACTATGGCTACACCTTC. This encodes CASTRDRVNYGYTF.

The rearrangement links TRBV6-5 to TRBJ1-1; 7 bases line up with TRBD1. The ends lost 7 bases at V and 2 bases at J; junction bases unmatched: 7. CDR3 length: 14 amino acids. Looked up from germline, CDR1 is MNHEY and CDR2 is SVGAGI. This CDR3 is CASNLEGANTEAFF. The CDR3 DNA reads TGTGCCAGCAATCTTGAGGGGGCAAACACTGAAGCTTTCTTT.

This clone was detected only once. V is TRBV6-1 and J is TRBJ1-3; D is uncertain. The CDR3 contains 15 residues. V was clipped by 2 bases and J by 0 bases, with 8 bases between them. Germline V gene sequence: CDR1 MNHNS, CDR2 SASEGT. CDR3 in amino acids: CASSERPISGNTIYF. CDR3 in DNA: TGTGCCAGCAGTGAAAGACCGATCTCTGGAAACACCATATATTTT.

The chain joins TRBV14 to TRBJ2-2, with 7 bases lining up with TRBD1. This CDR3 is built from 15 residues. CDR1 and CDR2 from the germline V gene are SGHDN and FVKESK. V lost 3 bases and J lost 0; bases outside the gene matches: 1. CDR3 DNA sequence: TGTGCCAGCAGCCAGGGACAGTCGAACACCGGGGAGCTGTTTTTT. Translating gives CASSQGQSNTGELFF.

This chain links TRBV4-3 with TRBJ1-1; D is ambiguous. Trimming removed 3 bases at V and 6 bases at J, with 20 bases between. Looked up from germline, CDR1 is LGHNA and CDR2 is YSLEER. The CDR3 is made up of 16 amino acids. The CDR3 loop is CASSQNDRTLEPEAFF. The CDR3 DNA reads as TGCGCCAGCAGCCAGAACGACCGGACCCTGGAACCTGAAGCTTTCTTT.

V usage is TRBV6-5 and J usage is TRBJ2-2; 9 nucleotides match TRBD1. V lost 5 bases, J lost 5 bases, and 6 bases stayed unmatched. CDR3 length equals 15 residues. Germline V gene data show CDR1 as MNHEY and CDR2 as SVGAGI. This CDR3 is CASSNDRGRTGELFF. In DNA form, the CDR3 reads TGTGCCAGCAGTAATGACAGGGGGAGAACCGGGGAGCTGTTTTTT.

This chain uses TRBV15 with TRBJ2-6; the match to TRBD1 covers 7 bases. CDR1 and CDR2 (germline): LNHNV, YYDKDF (reference sequence). This CDR3 has 18 amino acids. After removal of 1 base from V and 2 bases from J, the junction contained 8 bases not matched to a gene. CDR3 sequence (DNA): TGTGCCACCAGCAGAGGGGAAGGGGGCGGGCCTGGGGCCAACGTCCTGACTTTC. Residues: CATSRGEGGGPGANVLTF. Variable domain in full (rest from reference TRBV15 and TRBJ2-6): DAMVIQNPRYQVTQFGKPVTLSCSQTLNHNVMYWYQQKSSQAPKLLFHYYDKDFNNEADTPDNFQSRRPNTSFCFLDIRSPGLGDTAMYLCATSRGEGGGPGANVLTFGAGSRLTVL.

This chain joins TRBV15 and TRBJ2-5, with D perhaps being TRBD1 or TRBD2 (5 bases each). CDR1 LNHNV and CDR2 YYDKDF come from the germline V gene (reference sequence). V gave up 8 bases and J gave up 5 bases, with 15 bases separating them. CDR3 length: 13 amino acids. CDR3 in DNA: TGTGCCACCGGCCCCAGAGAGGGGGAGACCCAGTACTTC. Protein product: CATGPREGETQYF.

This rearrangement joins TRBV28 to TRBJ1-5, with D perhaps TRBD1 (5 bases). Germline-derived CDR1 and CDR2 are MDHEN and SYDVKM. Trimming pared 4 bases from V and 6 bases from J, leaving 22 bases between. This CDR3 is built from 17 residues. CDR3 amino acids: CASSSLPGREARQPQHF. Written as DNA, the CDR3 is TGTGCCAGCAGTTCGTTGCCGGGCAGGGAGGCCCGTCAGCCCCAGCATTTT. Full variable domain (rest looked up from reference TRBV28 and TRBJ1-5): DVKVTQSSRYLVKRTGEKVFLECVQDMDHENMFWYRQDPGLGLRLIYFSYDVKMKEKGDIPEGYSVSREKKERFSLILESASTNQTSMYLCASSSLPGREARQPQHFGDGTRLSIL.

This clone has just one count. V usage is TRBV5-1 and J usage is TRBJ2-5; the match to TRBD2 covers 12 bases. This CDR3 region has 15 residues. Germline V lookup: CDR1 SGHRS, CDR2 YFSETQ. Trimming removed 4 bases from V and 7 bases from J; junction bases left unmatched: 8. Here the CDR3 DNA reads TGCGCCAGCAGCGAGACTAGCGGGAGCCAGGGGACCCAGTACTTC. Translated, it gives CASSETSGSQGTQYF. Filled out from reference TRBV5-1 and TRBJ2-5, the complete variable domain reads KAGVTQTPRYLIKTRGQQVTLSCSPISGHRSVSWYQQTPGQGLQFLFEYFSETQRNKGNFPGRFSGRQFSNSRSEMNVSTLELGDSALYLCASSETSGSQGTQYFGPGTRLLVL.

This chain joins TRBV5-1 and TRBJ2-2; D ambiguous. Germline V gives CDR1 SGHRS, CDR2 YFSETQ. The CDR3 contains 12 residues. Between the trimmed V and J ends, which lost 3 bases and 0 bases, there was a span of 0 bases. CDR3 in DNA: TGCGCCAGCAGCTCGAACACCGGGGAGCTGTTTTTT. Protein: CASSSNTGELFF.

The chain employs TRBV5-1 and TRBJ2-5; maybe TRBD1 (6 bases). The CDR3 consists of 15 residues. Per the germline V gene, CDR1 is SGHRS and CDR2 is YFSETQ. The V and J ends lost 0 bases and 4 bases respectively, with 13 bases between them. CDR3 in DNA: TGCGCCAGCAGCTTGGGGGACACCCAAGGAGAGACCCAGTACTTC. It codes for CASSLGDTQGETQYF.

The V call is TRBV18, the J call TRBJ2-3, with D possibly TRBD2 on 7 matching bases. Deletions cut 2 bases from V and 4 bases from J, with 13 bases between. Germline V gene data show CDR1 as KGHSH and CDR2 as LQKENI. The CDR3 runs 15 residues. CDR3 nucleotide sequence: TGTGCCAGCTCACCATGGGGGGGCGCGGCAGATACGCAGTATTTT. Amino acids: CASSPWGGAADTQYF.

This chain connects TRBV30 to TRBJ1-4; no clear D. The CDR3 totals 13 residues. Trimming pared 5 bases from V and 2 bases from J, leaving 9 bases between. CDR1 is GTSNPN, CDR2 SVGIG, per germline (reference sequence). DNA of the CDR3: TGTGCCTGGGCCCGGGCCACTAATGAAAAACTGTTTTTT. As protein: CAWARATNEKLFF.

This clone has only a few counts. This chain uses TRBV7-9 with TRBJ1-2, with D possibly matching TRBD1 (6 bases). V was pared by 3 bases and J by 8 bases, with 13 bases between. CDR1 SEHNR and CDR2 FQNEAQ come from the germline V gene (reference sequence). The CDR3 spans 13 residues. The CDR3 sequence is CASSLGVDRGYTF. The CDR3 coding sequence is TGTGCCAGCAGCTTGGGGGTTGACAGGGGCTACACCTTC.

This chain links TRBV5-6 with TRBJ1-5; D ambiguous. The germline CDR1 and CDR2 sequences are SGHDT and YYEEEE. The CDR3 contains 13 residues. V lost 2 bases, J lost 3 bases, and 6 bases lay in between. The CDR3 region is CASSLGNNQPQHF. CDR3 nucleotide sequence: TGTGCCAGCAGCTTAGGCAACAATCAGCCCCAGCATTTT.

The chain carries TRBV5-1 and TRBJ1-2; 9 bases are shared with TRBD1. Germline-derived CDR1 and CDR2 are SGHRS and YFSETQ. Germline trimming cut 4 bases from V and 4 bases from J; bases unmatched to any gene: 14. The CDR3 loop spans 17 amino acids. CDR3: CASSPRGQGDRAYGYTF. Written as DNA, the CDR3 is TGCGCCAGCAGCCCTCGAGGTCAGGGGGACAGGGCCTATGGCTACACCTTC. Full variable domain (rest looked up from reference TRBV5-1 and TRBJ1-2): KAGVTQTPRYLIKTRGQQVTLSCSPISGHRSVSWYQQTPGQGLQFLFEYFSETQRNKGNFPGRFSGRQFSNSRSEMNVSTLELGDSALYLCASSPRGQGDRAYGYTFGSGTRLTVV.

The chain has TRBV5-1 and TRBJ1-1; D call uncertain. Trimming took off 0 bases at V and 1 base at J, with 10 bases between the two ends. In germline, CDR1 is SGHRS, CDR2 YFSETQ. The CDR3 is 15 residues long. CDR3 sequence (DNA): TGCGCCAGCAGCTTGGAAGGGCTGGGGAACACTGAAGCTTTCTTT. Amino acids: CASSLEGLGNTEAFF. The complete variable domain, with remaining parts taken from reference TRBV5-1 and TRBJ1-1, reads KAGVTQTPRYLIKTRGQQVTLSCSPISGHRSVSWYQQTPGQGLQFLFEYFSETQRNKGNFPGRFSGRQFSNSRSEMNVSTLELGDSALYLCASSLEGLGNTEAFFGQGTRLTVV.